The sample holds many counts of the clone carrying this T cell receptor beta chain. V lost 4 bases and J 6 bases, leaving 9 bases between the germline ends. The CDR3 covers 12 residues. Germline CDR1 is SNHLY and CDR2 is FYNNEI. The source of the sample is a study of T cells in Graves' hyperthyroidism and ophthalmopathy. The source material, RNA transcripts, was used to amplify TCR beta CDR3 regions. The HTBI primer set was used in a first-round RT-PCR of the TCR CDR3. MiXCR, run by TCRdb on the multiplex PCR reads, gives a single entry per CDR3 protein. The sample lists 500,000 to 800,000 distinct CDR3 sequences; approximately 42% were seen once.

The clonotype originates from an adult man with Graves' disease, either hyperthyroidism or ophthalmopathy (not recorded which). V gene TRBV2 combines with J gene TRBJ1-1; D possibly corresponds to TRBD1 (5 bases). The specimen was peripheral blood or thyroid tissue (not recorded which). CDR3 sequence (DNA): TGTGCCAGCAGTGTTTGGGACCCTGAAGCTTTCTTT. As protein: CASSVWDPEAFF.